One and the same sample provided the 27 T cell receptor delta chains below, sequenced in a study of γδ T cells in repeated Plasmodium falciparum infection. Flow sorting of PBMC yielded separate Vgamma9/Vdelta2+ and Vdelta2-negative gammadelta T cell populations for bulk repertoire analysis. TCRdb called clones from the multiplex PCR reads again using CATT. The sample contains around 50,000 delta-chain clones, 1.7% of which appear only once. The sample taken for sequencing was gamma-delta T cells from blood. The receptors originated from a pool of human donors (malaria-infected and uninfected, not separated).

This clone was observed a handful of times. The protein TCRdb lists belongs to a much larger clone and differs from this DNA's translation at residue 6, which points to a read error; the protein shown is made from the DNA. The chain joins TRDV1 to TRDJ1; 11 nucleotides match TRDD3. The CDR3 is made up of 21 amino acids. Trimming cost V 5 bases and J 1 base; bases outside gene matches: 21. Germline V gene sequence: CDR1 TSWWSYY, CDR2 QGS. In DNA form, the CDR3 reads TGTGCTCTTGGGCTATCCTTCCTACCCGTACTGGGGGATAATCCCACCGATAAACTCATCTTT. This codes for CALGLSFLPVLGDNPTDKLIF.

This clone has more than one count but fewer than ten. This DNA's translation differs at residue 9 from TCRdb's protein, which comes from a much larger clone; a read error is likely, and the protein shown is translated from the DNA. V and J are TRDV1 and TRDJ1; 7 nucleotides agree with TRDD3. The CDR3 sequence is 21 residues long. Germline CDR1 and CDR2: TSWWSYY and QGS. V gave up 2 bases and J gave up 0 bases; unmatched junction bases: 21. The CDR3: CALGEVKVPGDWPPYTDKLIF. DNA of the CDR3: TGTGCTCTTGGGGAAGTAAAGGTACCGGGGGATTGGCCCCCGTACACCGATAAACTCATCTTT.

In its sample, this clone was seen a few times. The protein TCRdb lists belongs to a much larger clone and differs from this DNA's translation at residue 12, which points to a read error; the protein shown is made from the DNA. The V gene reported is TRDV1; the J gene is uncalled; TRDD3 is taken as the D call from the table, unchecked against the DNA. Germline CDR1 and CDR2: TSWWSYY and QGS. CDR3 length equals 14 residues. The DNA of the CDR3 is TGTGCTCTTGGGGACCCTAGTGGCGGAATTAGACCCATCTTT. The encoded protein is CALGDPSGGIRPIF.

This clone occurred a few times. TCRdb's listed protein matches a much larger clone and diverges from this DNA's translation at residue 12, likely through a read error; the protein shown comes from the DNA. The genes are TRDV1 and TRDJ1; 9 bases match TRDD2. As TCRdb names no J gene, one was assigned here on the basis of a DNA match to germline. Germline V gene data show CDR1 as TSWWSYY and CDR2 as QGS. The length of the CDR3 is 20 residues. V was clipped by 3 bases and J by 7 bases; unmatched bases: 24. In nucleotides, the CDR3 is TGTGCTCTTGGGGAGCCTTCCTACCAGCGGGGACCCCCGACACCTCTTAAACTCATCTTT. Protein product: CALGEPSYQRGPPTPLKLIF.

The sample holds many counts of this clone. The protein that TCRdb holds for this DNA derives from a much larger clone and differs from the translated DNA at residue 12, which likely indicates a read error; the protein shown here is translated from the DNA. The genes are TRDV2 and TRDJ1; 9 bases match TRDD3. The V gene's germline CDR1 is GEAIGNYY and CDR2 EKD. The CDR3 contains 15 residues. CDR3 DNA sequence: TGTGCCTGTGAGCCTCTGGGGGATTACACCGATAGACTCATCTTT. Its translation: CACEPLGDYTDRLIF.

This clone was detected a few times. The mismatch at residue 22 between this DNA's translation and the TCRdb protein of a much larger clone likely reflects a read error; the protein shown is translated from the DNA. The V gene was identified as TRDV1, while no J gene was called; the listed D gene, TRDD3, was not tested against the DNA. Germline V gene lookup returns CDR1 TSWWSYY and CDR2 QGS. This CDR3 spans 23 amino acids. The CDR3 spells CALGELFSKDRMGDPPYTDKLTF. DNA for the CDR3: TGTGCTCTTGGGGAACTATTTTCTAAGGATCGGATGGGGGATCCGCCTTACACCGATAAACTCACCTTT.

This clone has only a few counts. Given a far larger clone just one base away, this is likely a sequencing read error. Other DNA sequences in this sample translate to the same CDR3. The J gene is TRDJ1, the V gene TRDV3; unclear D gene. Here the J gene was assigned by germline matching of the DNA, as TCRdb has none. Looked up from germline, CDR1 is TVYSNPD and CDR2 is GDNSRS (reference sequence). The CDR3 has 18 residues. The V end was cut by 0 bases, the J end by 8 bases, with 31 bases between. CDR3 in DNA: TGTGCCTTTAGGTCCCCCAATCTCCGGCGGAGTCAAGTCGACAAACTCATCTTT. Encoded protein: CAFRSPNLRRSQVDKLIF. Full variable domain (missing parts from reference TRDV3 and TRDJ1): CDKVTQSSPDQTVASGSEVVLLCTYDTVYSNPDLFWYRIRPDYSFQFVFYGDNSRSEGADFTQGRFSVKHILTQKAFHLVISPVRTEDSATYYCAFRSPNLRRSQVDKLIFGKGTRVTVEP.

This clone was seen only a few times. This DNA's translation and the protein TCRdb lists, from a much larger clone, do not match at residue 5, likely due to a read error; the protein shown is translated from the DNA. V and J are TRDV1 and TRDJ1; 10 bases are a match to TRDD3. The J gene, left out of TCRdb, was set here by checking the DNA against germline. The CDR3 has 25 amino acids. Looked up from germline, CDR1 is TSWWSYY and CDR2 is QGS. The V segment lost 4 bases and the J segment 0 bases; nucleotides outside the gene matches: 32. In DNA, the CDR3 is TGTGCTCTTGGGGTACCGAAGTCATGGCCCCCCAAGGGACTGGGGGATTCCCAGTACACCGATAAACTCATCTTT. Encoded protein: CALGVPKSWPPKGLGDSQYTDKLIF.

As concerns this clone: This likely stems from a read error, as it lies one base from a far larger clone. Other DNA sequences of this sample code for an identical CDR3. V usage is TRDV3 and J usage is TRDJ1; TRDD3 matches at 9 bases. Looked up from germline, CDR1 is TVYSNPD and CDR2 is GDNSRS (reference sequence). The V gene end was trimmed by 4 bases and the J gene end by 2 bases; junction bases not matched to a gene: 29. This CDR3 contains 21 residues. The CDR3 region is CACKTLHDYFRGYARTDKLIF. The CDR3 DNA reads TGTGCCTGCAAAACTCTCCACGATTACTTTAGGGGATACGCACGGACCGATAAACTCATCTTT.

The rearrangement links TRDV1 to TRDJ1; perhaps TRDD3 as D (6 bases). The J gene comes from matching the DNA to germline here; TCRdb lacks it. The CDR3 spans 18 residues. V was pared by 1 base and J by 1 base, with 19 bases between. CDR1 TSWWSYY and CDR2 QGS come from the germline V gene. CDR3 nucleotides: TGTGCTCTTGGGGAACCCCTCCTGGGGCTTAGGGCCACCGATAAACTCATCTTT. This translates into CALGEPLLGLRATDKLIF.

As to this clone: This probably arose from a read error, given a far larger clone one base away. Other nucleotide sequences from this sample produce the same CDR3. The V gene call is TRDV3, and the J gene call is absent; the D call in the table, TRDD3, was not verified against the DNA. The CDR3 loop spans 20 amino acids. Looked up from germline, CDR1 is TVYSNPD and CDR2 is GDNSRS (reference sequence). CDR3 sequence reads: CAKAFRGWTGGYTYTDKLIF. In DNA form, the CDR3 reads TGTGCCAAGGCCTTCCGCGGTTGGACTGGGGGATACACCTATACCGATAAACTCATCTTC.

Of note for this clone: With a far larger clone one base away, a read error is the likely cause. In the same sample, other DNA sequences code for this CDR3. This sequence joins TRDV1 and TRDJ1; 7 nucleotides agree with TRDD3. Here the J gene came from matching the DNA to germline, since TCRdb omits it. This CDR3 comprises 18 residues. Germline V CDR1 and CDR2: TSWWSYY, QGS. Trimming removed 6 bases from V and 1 base from J; junction bases left unmatched: 17. The CDR3 region has the DNA TGTGCTCTTGGCGCCCCCCCTCAGTACTGGGGACGCACCGATAAACTCATCTTT. Its protein product is CALGAPPQYWGRTDKLIF.

This clone occurred a few times. TCRdb lists the protein of a much larger clone for this DNA, which differs at residue 12, so this is likely a read error; the protein given here is translated from the DNA itself. This chain links TRDV1 with TRDJ1; TRDD2 aligns across 7 bases. TCRdb records no J gene; here it was assigned by comparing the DNA to germline. Germline CDR1 and CDR2: TSWWSYY and QGS. This CDR3 spans 20 amino acids. V was clipped by 2 bases and J by 0 bases; unmatched bases: 18. The CDR3 spells CALGEFFTFLGLKYTDKLIF. For the CDR3, the DNA is TGTGCTCTTGGGGAATTTTTTACCTTCCTCGGACTCAAGTACACCGATAAACTCATCTTT.

A note on this clone: TCRdb pairs this DNA with a much larger clone's protein that differs at residue 5, likely a read error; the protein shown was translated from the DNA. V is TRDV1 and J is TRDJ1; the match to TRDD3 covers 13 bases. J was trimmed by 2 bases and V by 4 bases; bases with no gene match: 25. Germline V lookup: CDR1 TSWWSYY, CDR2 QGS. The CDR3 is made up of 23 amino acids. The CDR3 region is CALGGLIPSSLLGDTSRTDKLIF. CDR3 bases: TGTGCTCTTGGGGGACTCATTCCTTCCTCGCTACTGGGGGATACGAGCAGGACCGATAAACTCATCTTT.

On this clone: This DNA's translation and the protein TCRdb lists, from a much larger clone, do not match at residue 20, likely due to a read error; the protein shown is translated from the DNA. No J gene call was made, and the V gene is TRDV1; no check of the table's D call, TRDD3, against the DNA was made. The CDR3 has 22 residues. CDR1 is TSWWSYY, CDR2 QGS, per germline. CDR3 in DNA: TGTGCTCTTGGGGAACTCAAGGTACCTACTGGGGATAAGCCCGGGGACACCGATAAACCCATCTTT. Residues: CALGELKVPTGDKPGDTDKPIF.

This clone was seen ten or more times. The J gene is TRDJ1, the V gene TRDV1; TRDD3 agrees at 10 bases. This CDR3 has 20 residues. Trimming took 9 bases from V and 0 from J; bases not matched to a gene: 22. The germline V gene has CDR1 TSWWSYY and CDR2 QGS. The CDR3 sequence is CALVLPCVYWGISNTDKLIF. Written as DNA, the CDR3 is TGTGCTCTCGTCCTACCCTGTGTCTACTGGGGGATTAGTAACACCGATAAACTCATCTTT.

Comments on this clone: TCRdb assigns this DNA the protein of a much larger clone, which departs from its translation at residue 9; this likely reflects a read error, and the protein shown comes from translating the DNA. J is TRDJ1 and V is TRDV1, with a tentative D call TRDD2 (5 bases). The J gene is not listed in TCRdb, so it was assigned here from a DNA match to germline. The CDR3 has 19 amino acids. Germline CDR1 and CDR2: TSWWSYY and QGS. Trimming stripped 0 bases from V and 0 bases from J, with 20 bases between. The CDR3 region has the DNA TGTGCTCTTGGGGAACTTGAGAGAGACCTACCTCGTAACACCGATAAACTCATCTTT. This translates into CALGELERDLPRNTDKLIF.

This clone occurred many times. The translation of this DNA and the TCRdb protein of a much larger clone differ at residue 17, probably owing to a read error; the protein shown here is translated from the DNA. The chain has TRDV1 and TRDJ1; TRDD3 matches at 11 bases. Germline V gene lookup returns CDR1 TSWWSYY and CDR2 QGS. The CDR3 loop spans 19 amino acids. The chain's CDR3 is CALGGFDNYVLGDIDKPIF. CDR3 nucleotides: TGTGCTCTTGGGGGATTCGATAACTACGTACTGGGGGATATCGATAAACCCATCTTT.

This clone was counted only a few times. This sequence is one base from a far larger clone and is likely a read error. Other DNA sequences in this sample translate to the same CDR3. CDR3 nucleotides: TGTGCTCTTGGGGAGCTAAGACCAGCCCGACCCTTGTACACCGATAAACTCATCTTT. Protein sequence: CALGELRPARPLYTDKLIF. The rearrangement joins TRDV1 to TRDJ1; no firm D call. CDR1 is TSWWSYY and CDR2 is QGS in the germline V gene. V lost 3 bases, J lost 0 bases, and 23 bases lay in between. This CDR3 region has 19 residues.

For this clone: The protein given by TCRdb reflects a much larger clone and differs at residue 18 from this DNA's translation, likely from a read error; the protein shown is the DNA's translation. V and J are TRDV1 and TRDJ1; TRDD3 aligns across 13 bases. TCRdb offers no J gene call, so here the DNA was matched to germline to obtain one. CDR3 length equals 21 residues. The germline V gene encodes CDR1 TSWWSYY and CDR2 QGS. The CDR3 region is CALGEVRGKLGDTPGTDELIF. The CDR3 DNA reads as TGTGCTCTTGGGGAGGTTAGGGGTAAACTGGGGGATACGCCGGGGACCGATGAACTCATCTTT.

In regard to this clone: The protein in TCRdb stems from a much larger clone and differs at residue 11 from this DNA's translation, likely a read error; here the protein is translated from the DNA. The rearrangement joins TRDV2 to TRDJ1, with TRDD3 matching over 11 bases. V gave up 0 bases and J gave up 14 bases; unmatched junction bases: 31. Germline assignment: CDR1 GEAIGNYY and CDR2 EKD. This CDR3 is 21 amino acids long. The CDR3 sequence is CACDTDNWGICVLPITPPRIF. CDR3 sequence (DNA): TGTGCCTGTGACACCGACAACTGGGGGATATGCGTCTTACCAATCACTCCCCCTCGGATCTTT.

This clone was detected only a few times. The TCRdb record carries a much larger clone's protein, which differs from this DNA's translation at residue 16; a read error is the likely cause, and the protein listed here is the DNA translation. V gene assignment gives TRDV1, but the J gene was left uncalled; TRDD3 is taken as the D call from the table, unchecked against the DNA. CDR3 length: 18 amino acids. Germline V CDR1 and CDR2: TSWWSYY, QGS. CDR3 coding DNA: TGTGCTCTTGGGGAACTAACGGGTTCAGGATACGGAGCCGATAAACACATCTTT. Residues: CALGELTGSGYGADKHIF.

Note on this clone: The protein given by TCRdb reflects a much larger clone and differs at residue 16 from this DNA's translation, likely from a read error; the protein shown is the DNA's translation. The V gene is listed as TRDV2; no J gene was called; the table's D call TRDD3 went unverified against the DNA. CDR3 length equals 18 residues. Germline V gene lookup returns CDR1 GEAIGNYY and CDR2 EKD. DNA for the CDR3: TGTGCCTGTGACCCCTACTGGGGGATACGCCTTTACACCGATAAACGCATCTTT. Amino acids: CACDPYWGIRLYTDKRIF.

For this clone: TCRdb assigns this DNA the protein of a much larger clone, which departs from its translation at residue 8; this likely reflects a read error, and the protein shown comes from translating the DNA. The chain carries TRDV2 and TRDJ1; 8 bases map to TRDD3. The CDR3 totals 19 residues. V was clipped by 3 bases and J by 2 bases; unmatched bases: 19. Germline values: CDR1 GEAIGNYY, CDR2 EKD. CDR3 DNA: TGTGCCTGTGACGCCGCTACTGAGGGATACGGGGGGTATACCGATAAACTCATCTTT. This codes for CACDAATEGYGGYTDKLIF.

This clone appeared a few times. TCRdb's listed protein matches a much larger clone and diverges from this DNA's translation at residue 17, likely through a read error; the protein shown comes from the DNA. The rearrangement joins TRDV3 to TRDJ1; 11 bases are a match to TRDD3. Here the J gene was assigned by germline matching of the DNA, as TCRdb has none. The CDR3 sequence is 21 residues long. V lost 0 bases to trimming and J lost 5 bases; unmatched junction nucleotides: 26. Germline lookup yields CDR1 TVYSNPD and CDR2 GDNSRS (reference sequence). CDR3 residues: CAFSASGAGGYHPLLRDKLIF. The DNA of the CDR3 is TGTGCCTTTAGTGCCTCGGGTGCTGGGGGATACCATCCTCTACTCAGGGATAAACTCATCTTT.

This clone was observed at least ten times. TCRdb shows a much larger clone's protein in place of this DNA's translation, and the two differ at residue 10, likely through a read error; the protein shown is translated from the DNA. V usage is TRDV1 and J usage is TRDJ1; 10 bases fit TRDD3. Germline V CDR1 and CDR2: TSWWSYY, QGS. The CDR3 is 19 amino acids. Losses at the gene ends were 0 bases for V and 2 bases for J; bases not matched to a gene: 12. DNA of the CDR3: TGTGCTCTTGGGGAACTTGGGGAGTACCGGGGGATACGGACCGATAAACTCATCTTT. Translation: CALGELGEYRGIRTDKLIF.

In this sample, this clone turned up many times. A far larger clone is only one base removed, so a read error is likely. Additional DNA sequences in this sample encode the identical CDR3. V is TRDV1 and J is TRDJ1, with a weak D call TRDD3 (6 bases). This CDR3 contains 21 residues. From germline, CDR1 is TSWWSYY and CDR2 QGS. CDR3 in DNA: TGCGCTCTTGGGGAACGAGAGCGCCTACATTCGAACGGGGGGGAACTGCCCGGACTCATCTTT. Residues: CALGERERLHSNGGELPGLIF.